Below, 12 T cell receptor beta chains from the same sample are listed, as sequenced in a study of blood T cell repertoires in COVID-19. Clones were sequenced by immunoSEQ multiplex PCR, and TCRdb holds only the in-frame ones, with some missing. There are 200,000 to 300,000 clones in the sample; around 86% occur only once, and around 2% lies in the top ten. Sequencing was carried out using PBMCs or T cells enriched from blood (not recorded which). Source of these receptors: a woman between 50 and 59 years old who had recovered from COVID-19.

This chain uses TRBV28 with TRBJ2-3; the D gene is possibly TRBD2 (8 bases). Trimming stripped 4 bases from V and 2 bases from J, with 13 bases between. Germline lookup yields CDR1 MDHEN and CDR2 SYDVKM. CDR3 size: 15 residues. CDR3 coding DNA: TGTGCCAGCAGTTCGGGAGGGGGCTTCACAGATACGCAGTATTTT. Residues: CASSSGGGFTDTQYF. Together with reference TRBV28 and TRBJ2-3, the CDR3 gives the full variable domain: DVKVTQSSRYLVKRTGEKVFLECVQDMDHENMFWYRQDPGLGLRLIYFSYDVKMKEKGDIPEGYSVSREKKERFSLILESASTNQTSMYLCASSSGGGFTDTQYFGPGTRLTVL.

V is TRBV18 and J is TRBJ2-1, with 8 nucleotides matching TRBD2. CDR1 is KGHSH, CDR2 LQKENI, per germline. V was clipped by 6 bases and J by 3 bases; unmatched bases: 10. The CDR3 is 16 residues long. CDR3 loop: CASSLLAGTSYNEQFF. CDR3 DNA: TGTGCCAGCTCCCTACTCGCCGGGACTAGCTACAATGAGCAGTTCTTC.

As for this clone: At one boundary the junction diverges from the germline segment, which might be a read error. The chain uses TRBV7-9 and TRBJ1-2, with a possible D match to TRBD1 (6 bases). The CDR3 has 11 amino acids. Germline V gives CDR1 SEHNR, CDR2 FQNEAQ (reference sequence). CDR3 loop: CASSLGTAIAF. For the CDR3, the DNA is TGTGCCAGCAGCTTAGGGACAGCCATCGCCTTC.

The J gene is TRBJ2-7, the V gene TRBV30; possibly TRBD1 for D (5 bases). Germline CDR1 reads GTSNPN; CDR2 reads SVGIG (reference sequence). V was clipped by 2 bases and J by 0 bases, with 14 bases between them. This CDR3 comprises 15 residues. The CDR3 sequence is CAWSRGGSLSYEQYF. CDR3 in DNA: TGTGCCTGGAGTAGGGGTGGCAGCCTCTCCTACGAGCAGTACTTC.

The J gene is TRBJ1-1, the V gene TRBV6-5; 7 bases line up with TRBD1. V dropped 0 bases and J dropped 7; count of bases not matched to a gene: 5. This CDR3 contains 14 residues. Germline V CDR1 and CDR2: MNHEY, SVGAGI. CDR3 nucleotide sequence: TGTGCCAGCAGTTACTCCAACACAGGGGTTGAAGCTTTCTTT. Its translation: CASSYSNTGVEAFF.

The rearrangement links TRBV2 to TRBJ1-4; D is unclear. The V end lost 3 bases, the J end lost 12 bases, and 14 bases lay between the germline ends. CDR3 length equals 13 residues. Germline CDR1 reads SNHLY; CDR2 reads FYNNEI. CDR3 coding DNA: TGTGCCAGCAGTGATGGCGGAGGGTTGGAACTGTTTTTT. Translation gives CASSDGGGLELFF.

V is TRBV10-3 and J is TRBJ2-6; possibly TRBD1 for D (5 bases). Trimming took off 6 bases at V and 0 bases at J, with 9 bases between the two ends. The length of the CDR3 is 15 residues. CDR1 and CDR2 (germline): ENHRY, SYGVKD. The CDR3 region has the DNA TGTGCCATCAGAGGACATAGCTCTGGGGCCAACGTCCTGACTTTC. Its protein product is CAIRGHSSGANVLTF.

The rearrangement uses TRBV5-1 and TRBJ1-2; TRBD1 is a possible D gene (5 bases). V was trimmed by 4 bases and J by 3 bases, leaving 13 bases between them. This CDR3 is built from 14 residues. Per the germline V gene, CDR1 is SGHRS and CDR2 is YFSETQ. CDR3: CASSVNGGDYGYTF. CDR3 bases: TGCGCCAGCAGCGTAAACGGGGGGGACTATGGCTACACCTTC.

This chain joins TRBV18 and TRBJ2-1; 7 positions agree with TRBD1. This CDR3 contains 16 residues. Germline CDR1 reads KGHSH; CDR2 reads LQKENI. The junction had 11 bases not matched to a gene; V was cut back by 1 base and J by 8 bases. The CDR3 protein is CASSPRVGGAADEQFF. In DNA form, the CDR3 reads TGTGCCAGCTCACCACGTGTAGGGGGCGCGGCCGATGAGCAGTTCTTC.

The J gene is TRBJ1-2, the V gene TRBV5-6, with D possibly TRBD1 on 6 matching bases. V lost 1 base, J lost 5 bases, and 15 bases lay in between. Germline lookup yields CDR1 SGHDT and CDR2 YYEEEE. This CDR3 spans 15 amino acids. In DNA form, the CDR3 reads TGTGCCAGCAGCTTGCGCCCTACCCAGGGGTATGGCTACACCTTC. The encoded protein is CASSLRPTQGYGYTF.

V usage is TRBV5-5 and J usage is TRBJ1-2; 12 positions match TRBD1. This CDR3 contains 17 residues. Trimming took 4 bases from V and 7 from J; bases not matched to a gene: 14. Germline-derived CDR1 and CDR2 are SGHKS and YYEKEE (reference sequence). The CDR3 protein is CASSINRDRGLISGYTF. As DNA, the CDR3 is TGTGCCAGCAGCATAAACCGGGACAGGGGGCTTATATCTGGCTACACCTTC.

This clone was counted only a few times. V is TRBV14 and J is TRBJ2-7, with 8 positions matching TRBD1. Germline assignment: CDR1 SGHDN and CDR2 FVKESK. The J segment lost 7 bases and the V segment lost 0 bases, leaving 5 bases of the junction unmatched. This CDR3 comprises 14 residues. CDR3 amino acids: CASSQDLRGQEQYF. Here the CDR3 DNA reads TGTGCCAGCAGCCAAGATCTCAGGGGGCAAGAGCAGTACTTC. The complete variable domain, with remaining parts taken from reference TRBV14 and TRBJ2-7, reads EAGVTQFPSHSVIEKGQTVTLRCDPISGHDNLYWYRRVMGKEIKFLLHFVKESKQDESGMPNNRFLAERTGGTYSTLKVQPAELEDSGVYFCASSQDLRGQEQYFGPGTRLTVT.